This T cell receptor (beta chain) was sequenced for a study of T cell changes during pregnancy in multiple sclerosis (dated by TCRdb to the late 2010s). Background on the whole study: The study examined how the T cell repertoire changed over the course of pregnancy in women with multiple sclerosis.

Concerning this clone: Its binding antigen is unknown. Base quality data are lacking; no much larger clone is found one base away.

Library preparation used the immunoSEQ multiplex PCR assay. Not all clones reach the TCRdb copy of this immuneACCESS table, which keeps in-frame sequences only. Checked studies attribute under half of the gap to unresolved V genes and leave the rest unexplained. The sample table records approximately 70,000 clones; about 90% of these occur just once. The ten largest clones take up approximately 0.44% of the sample. CDR3 length: 15 amino acids, cysteine to phenylalanine. Only the CDR3 portion is preserved as DNA: 45 bases, with reading frame beginning at the first base. As encoded in the germline V gene, CDR1 is SGHTA while CDR2 is FQGNSA. Germline trimming amounts to 5 bases on V and 5 bases on J, with 9 as the count of junction bases outside the gene matches.

The material was CD4+ T cells from peripheral blood mononuclear cells, obtained before pregnancy. The chain was built from TRBV7-2 and TRBJ1-2, with 9 middle bases fitting TRBD1. The source of this sequence is a female donor with multiple sclerosis, enrolled in a pregnancy study. The CDR3 reads as follows: CASSPGTGPRYGYTF. The base sequence is TGTGCCAGCAGCCCTGGGACAGGGCCCCGTTATGGCTACACCTTC.